This record covers a single T cell receptor beta chain. The data were produced by immunoSEQ multiplex PCR, yet TCRdb's version contains in-frame clones alone and is incomplete. Of 50,000 to 60,000 clones in the sample, 86% are singletons; the top ten hold 0.9% to 1.2%. No patient had autoimmune disease or received systemic immunosuppression. The junction had 1 base not matched to a gene; V was cut back by 2 bases and J by 6 bases. Per the germline V gene, CDR1 is MNHNY and CDR2 is SVGAGI (reference sequence). The CDR3 is made up of 13 amino acids. This record comes from a study of OX40 agonist ivuxolimab in advanced cancers.

V gene TRBV6-6 combines with J gene TRBJ2-1, with 7 bases that match TRBD1. This TCR came from an adult with an advanced solid tumor such as melanoma, head and neck, liver or kidney cancer. Sequences were derived from CD4+ or CD8+ T cells sorted from blood, sampled in a trial of the OX40 agonist ivuxolimab. Here the CDR3 DNA reads TGTGCCAGCAGTTACCAGGGGGTCAATGAGCAGTTCTTC. This gives the protein CASSYQGVNEQFF.